Sequencing of this TCR beta chain was carried out in a study of cytomegalovirus exposure and HLA in healthy donors. Study-wide points: Links to common viral pathogens appeared, in a later analysis, for several of the most significant clusters. TRBV6-2, TRBV6-3 and some other V segments were unresolvable in 87-base-pair reads.

The CDR3 totals 17 residues. CDR1 and CDR2 from the germline V gene are LGHNT and FRNRAP. Trimming removed 3 bases at V and 0 bases at J, with 17 bases between. The PCR was carried out with 60 Vbeta primers and 13 Jbeta primers. Sequencing was performed with immunoSEQ multiplex PCR; in TCRdb, only in-frame clones are kept and a portion is missing. The sample includes 150,000 to 200,000 clones, approximately 80% of them seen just once. To note about this clone: Its antigen is not identified.

The V and J genes are TRBV12-5 and TRBJ1-1, with D tentatively TRBD1 (6 bases). This receptor was taken from a woman in her 30s in good health and CMV-seropositive. Sequenced: PBMCs. The CDR3 coding sequence is TGTGCTAGTGGTTTCACTAACCCAGGGGTGTTGAACACTGAAGCTTTCTTT. Translated, it gives CASGFTNPGVLNTEAFF.